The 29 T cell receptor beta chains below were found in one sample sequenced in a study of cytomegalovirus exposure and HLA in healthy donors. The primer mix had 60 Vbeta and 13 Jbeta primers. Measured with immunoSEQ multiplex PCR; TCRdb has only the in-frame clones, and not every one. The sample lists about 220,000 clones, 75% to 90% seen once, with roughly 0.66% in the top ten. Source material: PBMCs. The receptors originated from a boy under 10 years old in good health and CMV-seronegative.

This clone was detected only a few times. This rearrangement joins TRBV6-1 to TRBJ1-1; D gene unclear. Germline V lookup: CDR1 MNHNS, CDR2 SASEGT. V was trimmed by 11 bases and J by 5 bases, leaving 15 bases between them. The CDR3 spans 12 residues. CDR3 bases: TGTGCCGGCGAGCCCGGAGGGACTGAAGCTTTCTTT. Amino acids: CAGEPGGTEAFF.

This CDR3 reads CASSEVRGGGYTF. The CDR3 DNA sequence: TGTGCCAGCAGTGAGGTCAGGGGTGGCGGCTACACCTTC. The gene calls are TRBV27 and TRBJ1-2; tentative D call: TRBD1 (6 bases). This CDR3 spans 13 amino acids. Germline values: CDR1 MNHEY, CDR2 SMNVEV (reference sequence). V gave up 5 bases and J gave up 8 bases, with 15 bases separating them.

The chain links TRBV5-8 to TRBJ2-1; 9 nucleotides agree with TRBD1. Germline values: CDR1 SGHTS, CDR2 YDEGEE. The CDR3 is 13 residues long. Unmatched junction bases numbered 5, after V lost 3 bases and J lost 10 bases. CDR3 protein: CASSSQGAREQFF. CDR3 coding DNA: TGTGCCAGCAGCTCACAGGGGGCCAGGGAGCAGTTCTTC.

CDR3 in DNA: TGCGCCAGCAGCCGGGAGACAGGGGCGGCAGATACGCAGTATTTT. This translates into CASSRETGAADTQYF. The chain links TRBV5-1 to TRBJ2-3; 8 nucleotides agree with TRBD1. The CDR3 contains 15 residues. Germline-derived CDR1 and CDR2 are SGHRS and YFSETQ. Losses at the gene ends were 4 bases for V and 4 bases for J; bases not matched to a gene: 8.

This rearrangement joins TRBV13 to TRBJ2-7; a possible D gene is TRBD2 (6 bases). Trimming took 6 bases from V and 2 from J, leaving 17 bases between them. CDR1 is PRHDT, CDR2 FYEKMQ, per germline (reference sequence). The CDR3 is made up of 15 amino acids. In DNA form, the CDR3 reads TGTGCCAGCAGATCCCTCCGGGGGTCTCCCTACGAGCAGTACTTC. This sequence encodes CASRSLRGSPYEQYF.

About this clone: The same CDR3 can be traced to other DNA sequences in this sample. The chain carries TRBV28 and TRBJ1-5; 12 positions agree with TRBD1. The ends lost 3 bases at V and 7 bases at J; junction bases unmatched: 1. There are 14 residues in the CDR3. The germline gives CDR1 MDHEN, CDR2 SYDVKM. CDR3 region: CASSFGTGGQPQHF. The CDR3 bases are TGTGCCAGCAGTTTCGGGACAGGGGGCCAGCCCCAGCATTTT.

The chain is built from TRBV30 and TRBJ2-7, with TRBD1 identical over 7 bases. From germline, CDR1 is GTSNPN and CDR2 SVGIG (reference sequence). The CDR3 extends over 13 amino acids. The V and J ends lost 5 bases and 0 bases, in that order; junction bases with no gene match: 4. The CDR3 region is CAWETGSSYEQYF. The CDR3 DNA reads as TGTGCCTGGGAGACAGGGAGCTCCTACGAGCAGTACTTC.

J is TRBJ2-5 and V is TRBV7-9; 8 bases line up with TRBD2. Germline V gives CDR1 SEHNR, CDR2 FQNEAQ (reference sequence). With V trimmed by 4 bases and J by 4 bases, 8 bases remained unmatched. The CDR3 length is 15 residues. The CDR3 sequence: CASSSGLAEVETQYF. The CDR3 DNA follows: TGTGCCAGCAGCTCCGGACTAGCTGAAGTAGAGACCCAGTACTTC.

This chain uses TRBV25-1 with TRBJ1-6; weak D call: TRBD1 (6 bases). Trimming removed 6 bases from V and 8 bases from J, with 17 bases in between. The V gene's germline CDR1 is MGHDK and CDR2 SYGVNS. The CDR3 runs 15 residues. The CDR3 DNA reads TGTGCCAGCAGATGGCAGGGGTCTGATCATTCACCCCTCCACTTT. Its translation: CASRWQGSDHSPLHF.

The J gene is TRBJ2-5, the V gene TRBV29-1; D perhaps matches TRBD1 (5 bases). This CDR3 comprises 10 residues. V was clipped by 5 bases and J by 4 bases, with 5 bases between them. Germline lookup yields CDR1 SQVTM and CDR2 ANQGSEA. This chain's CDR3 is CSVQGETQYF. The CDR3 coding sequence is TGCAGCGTTCAGGGAGAGACCCAGTACTTC.

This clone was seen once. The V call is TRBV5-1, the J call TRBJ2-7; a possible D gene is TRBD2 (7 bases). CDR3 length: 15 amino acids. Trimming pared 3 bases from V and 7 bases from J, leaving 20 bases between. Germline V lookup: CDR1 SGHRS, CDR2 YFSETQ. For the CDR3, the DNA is TGCGCCAGCAGCTCCCAGGGAGGGGGTTTCCAGGAGCAGTACTTC. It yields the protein CASSSQGGGFQEQYF.

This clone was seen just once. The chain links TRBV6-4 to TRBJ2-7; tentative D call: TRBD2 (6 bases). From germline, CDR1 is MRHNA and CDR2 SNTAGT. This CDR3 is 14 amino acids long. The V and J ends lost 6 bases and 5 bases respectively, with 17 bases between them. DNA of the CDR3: TGTGCCAGCAGCCAGGGACTCCCTGGAGACGAGCAGTACTTC. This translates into CASSQGLPGDEQYF.

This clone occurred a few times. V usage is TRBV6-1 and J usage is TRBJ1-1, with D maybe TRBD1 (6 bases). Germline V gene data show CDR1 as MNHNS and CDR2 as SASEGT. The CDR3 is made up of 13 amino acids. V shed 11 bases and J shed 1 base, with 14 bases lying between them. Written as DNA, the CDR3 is TGTGCCTCCACCGGGACATCGAACACTGAAGCTTTCTTT. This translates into CASTGTSNTEAFF.

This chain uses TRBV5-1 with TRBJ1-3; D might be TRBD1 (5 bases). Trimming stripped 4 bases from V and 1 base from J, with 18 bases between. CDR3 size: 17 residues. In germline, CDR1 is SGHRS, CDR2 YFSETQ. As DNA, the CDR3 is TGCGCCAGCAGCACGGCCGGGACTGGGGCTTCTGGAAACACCATATATTTT. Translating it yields CASSTAGTGASGNTIYF.

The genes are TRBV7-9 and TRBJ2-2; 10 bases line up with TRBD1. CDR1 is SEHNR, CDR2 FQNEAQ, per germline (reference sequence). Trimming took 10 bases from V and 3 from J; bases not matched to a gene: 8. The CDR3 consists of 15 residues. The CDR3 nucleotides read TGTGCCATCAGAACCGGGACAGGGGACACCGGGGAGCTGTTTTTT. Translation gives CAIRTGTGDTGELFF.

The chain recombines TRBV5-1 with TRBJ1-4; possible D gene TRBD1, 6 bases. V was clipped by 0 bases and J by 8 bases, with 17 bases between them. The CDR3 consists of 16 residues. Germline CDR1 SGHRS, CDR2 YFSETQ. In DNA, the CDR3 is TGCGCCAGCAGCTTGGGTAAGGGGGGGCCAGGGGAAAAACTGTTTTTT. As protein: CASSLGKGGPGEKLFF. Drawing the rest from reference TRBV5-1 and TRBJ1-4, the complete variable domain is KAGVTQTPRYLIKTRGQQVTLSCSPISGHRSVSWYQQTPGQGLQFLFEYFSETQRNKGNFPGRFSGRQFSNSRSEMNVSTLELGDSALYLCASSLGKGGPGEKLFFGSGTQLSVL.

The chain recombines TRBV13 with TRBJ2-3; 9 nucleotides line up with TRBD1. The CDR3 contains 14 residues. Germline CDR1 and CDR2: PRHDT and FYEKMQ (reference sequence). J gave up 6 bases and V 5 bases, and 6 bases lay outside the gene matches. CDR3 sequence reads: CASSLGQGGDTQYF. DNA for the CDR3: TGTGCCAGCAGCCTGGGACAGGGTGGTGATACGCAGTATTTT.

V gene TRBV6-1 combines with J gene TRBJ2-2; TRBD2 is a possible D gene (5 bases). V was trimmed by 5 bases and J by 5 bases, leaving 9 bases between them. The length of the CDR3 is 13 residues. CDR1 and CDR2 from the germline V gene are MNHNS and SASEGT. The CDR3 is CASSWTQTGELFF. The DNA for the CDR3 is TGTGCCAGCAGTTGGACTCAAACCGGGGAGCTGTTTTTT.

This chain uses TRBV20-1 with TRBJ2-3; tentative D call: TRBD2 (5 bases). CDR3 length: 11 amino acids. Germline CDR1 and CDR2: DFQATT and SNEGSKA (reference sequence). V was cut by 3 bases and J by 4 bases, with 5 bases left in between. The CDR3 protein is CSASGADTQYF. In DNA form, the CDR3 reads TGCAGTGCTAGCGGGGCAGATACGCAGTATTTT.

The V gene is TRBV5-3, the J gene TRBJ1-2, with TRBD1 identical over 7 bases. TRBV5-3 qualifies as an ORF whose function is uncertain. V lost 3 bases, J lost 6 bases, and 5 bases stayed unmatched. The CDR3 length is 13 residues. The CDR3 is CARSCDRVHGYTF. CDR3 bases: TGTGCCAGAAGCTGCGACAGGGTCCATGGCTACACCTTC.

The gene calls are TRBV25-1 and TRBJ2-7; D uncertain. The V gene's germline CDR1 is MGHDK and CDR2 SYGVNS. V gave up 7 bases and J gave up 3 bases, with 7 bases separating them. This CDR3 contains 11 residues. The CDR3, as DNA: TGTGCCAGCATAATCGGCTACGAGCAGTACTTC. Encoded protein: CASIIGYEQYF.

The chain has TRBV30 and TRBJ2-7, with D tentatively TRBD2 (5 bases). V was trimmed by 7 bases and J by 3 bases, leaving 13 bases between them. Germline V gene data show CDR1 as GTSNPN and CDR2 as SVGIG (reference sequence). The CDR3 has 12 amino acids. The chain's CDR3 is CASARGSYEQYF. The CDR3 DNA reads TGTGCCTCGGCACGGGGAAGCTACGAGCAGTACTTC.

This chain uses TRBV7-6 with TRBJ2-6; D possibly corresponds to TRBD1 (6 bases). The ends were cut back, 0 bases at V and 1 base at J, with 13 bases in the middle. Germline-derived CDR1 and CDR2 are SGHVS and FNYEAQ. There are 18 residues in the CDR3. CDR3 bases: TGTGCCAGCAGCTTAGCTTCAGGGGCAGTTTCTGGGGCCAACGTCCTGACTTTC. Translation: CASSLASGAVSGANVLTF.

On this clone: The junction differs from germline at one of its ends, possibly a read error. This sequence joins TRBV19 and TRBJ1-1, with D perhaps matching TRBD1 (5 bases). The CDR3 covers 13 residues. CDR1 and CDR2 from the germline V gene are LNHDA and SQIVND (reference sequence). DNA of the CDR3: TGTGCCAGTAGGGGGTCGGGGGTGTCTGAAGCTCTCTTT. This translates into CASRGSGVSEALF.

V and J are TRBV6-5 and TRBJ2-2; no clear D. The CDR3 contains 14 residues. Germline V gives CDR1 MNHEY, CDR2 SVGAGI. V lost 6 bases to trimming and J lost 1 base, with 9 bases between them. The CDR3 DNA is TGTGCCAGCAGGGCTGACAAGAACACCGGGGAGCTGTTTTTT. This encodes CASRADKNTGELFF.

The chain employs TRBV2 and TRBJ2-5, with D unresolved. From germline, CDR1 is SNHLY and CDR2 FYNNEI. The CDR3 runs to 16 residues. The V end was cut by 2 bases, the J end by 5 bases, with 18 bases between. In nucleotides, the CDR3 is TGTGCCAGCAGTGAATCGCTGTTTTTATTCCAGGAGACCCAGTACTTC. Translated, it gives CASSESLFLFQETQYF.

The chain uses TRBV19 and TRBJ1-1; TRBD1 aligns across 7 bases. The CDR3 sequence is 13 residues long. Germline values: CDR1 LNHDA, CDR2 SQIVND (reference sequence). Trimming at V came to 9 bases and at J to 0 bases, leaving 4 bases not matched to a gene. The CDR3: CASGGQLNTEAFF. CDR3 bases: TGTGCCAGCGGGGGACAGTTGAACACTGAAGCTTTCTTT.

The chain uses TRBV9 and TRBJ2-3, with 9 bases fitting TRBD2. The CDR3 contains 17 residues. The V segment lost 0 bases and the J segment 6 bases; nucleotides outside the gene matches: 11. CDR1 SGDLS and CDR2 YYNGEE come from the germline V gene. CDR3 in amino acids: CASSVGTSDTLADTQYF. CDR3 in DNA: TGTGCCAGCAGCGTAGGGACTAGCGATACTCTTGCGGATACGCAGTATTTT.

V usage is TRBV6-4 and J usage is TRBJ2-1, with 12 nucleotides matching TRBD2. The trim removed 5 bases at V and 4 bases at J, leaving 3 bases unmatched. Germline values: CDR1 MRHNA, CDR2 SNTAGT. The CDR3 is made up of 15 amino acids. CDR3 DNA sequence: TGTGCCAGCAGTCCCGGGACTAGCGGGTACAATGAGCAGTTCTTC. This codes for CASSPGTSGYNEQFF.